This TCR beta chain was captured by sequencing in a study of shared clonotypes between healthy human individuals. Data came from immunoSEQ multiplex PCR; TCRdb stores just in-frame clones and leaves some out. Of over a million clones listed, about 98% were seen once; the top ten hold about 0.42%. With 1 base removed from V and 4 bases from J, the gap between germline ends came to 13 bases. Germline CDR1 is ENHRY and CDR2 is SYGVKD. The CDR3 is made up of 15 amino acids. Sequenced input: naive CD4+ T cells sorted from blood. Documented subset: CD45RA+ positively selected. The chain is built from TRBV10-3 and TRBJ1-1; D is unclear. This receptor was identified in a man aged 25 to 40 in good health. The CDR3 reads CAISEFALGGTEAFF. The DNA for the CDR3 is TGTGCCATCAGTGAGTTTGCCCTTGGTGGCACTGAAGCTTTCTTT.